Listed here are 32 T cell receptor beta chains from one sample, sequenced in a study of CD8 T cells in ankylosing spondylitis. One entry per CDR3 protein, called by TCRdb with MiXCR from the 5' RACE reads. The sample lists about 440,000 distinct CDR3 sequences, 17% occurring once. These receptors lack a known antigen. Regarding the study as a whole: The study identified a TCR beta motif of roughly eight highly homologous variants that appeared characteristic of ankylosing spondylitis blood.

Sequencing was performed on blood, either unsorted or a sorted T cell fraction (not recorded which). These TCRs come from a male donor with ankylosing spondylitis.

The J gene is TRBJ2-1, the V gene TRBV5-6; 7 positions match TRBD2. Germline-derived CDR1 and CDR2 are SGHDT and YYEEEE. The trim removed 6 bases at V and 2 bases at J, leaving 11 bases unmatched. There are 16 residues in the CDR3. DNA for the CDR3: TGTGCCAGCACCCTCTACCAGGGACTAACCTACAATGAGCAGTTCTTC. Translating it yields CASTLYQGLTYNEQFF.

This chain links TRBV2 with TRBJ1-6; unclear D gene. Per germline, CDR1 SNHLY and CDR2 FYNNEI. V lost 6 bases and J lost 8, with 17 bases in between. CDR3 length equals 15 residues. The CDR3 loop reads CASSTREMSDSPLHF. The CDR3, as DNA: TGTGCCAGCAGCACAAGGGAGATGAGTGATTCACCCCTCCACTTT.

This clonotype was recorded a few times. The V and J genes are TRBV11-3 and TRBJ2-1, with a possible D match to TRBD1 (5 bases). CDR1 and CDR2 (germline): SGHNT, YENEEA. Trimming shortened V by 6 bases and J by 8 bases, and 20 bases separated the two germline ends. CDR3 size: 15 residues. CDR3 nucleotides: TGTGCCAGCAGTCGTGAGGACAAAACCCCGTATGAGCAGTTCTTC. Amino acids: CASSREDKTPYEQFF.

This clonotype was picked up a small number of times. This chain connects TRBV20-1 to TRBJ2-7; D ambiguous. The germline V gene encodes CDR1 DFQATT and CDR2 SNEGSKA (reference sequence). The V and J ends lost 5 bases and 7 bases respectively, with 15 bases between them. The CDR3 loop spans 12 amino acids. For the CDR3, the DNA is TGCAGTGCTGCGACCCGGCTCGAGGAGCAGTACTTC. Translated: CSAATRLEEQYF.

CDR3 sequence reads: CATSDRTPSSYNEQFF. CDR3 DNA: TGTGCCACCAGTGATCGAACCCCGAGCTCCTACAATGAGCAGTTCTTC. This chain links TRBV24-1 with TRBJ2-1; unclear D gene. V was shortened by 3 bases and J by 0 bases, with 11 bases between the two germline ends. The germline V gene encodes CDR1 KGHDR and CDR2 SFDVKD. This CDR3 is 16 amino acids long.

The chain carries TRBV5-4 and TRBJ1-2; D is possibly TRBD1 (6 bases). This CDR3 has 14 residues. Germline V lookup: CDR1 SGHNT, CDR2 YYREEE (reference sequence). V was shortened by 0 bases and J by 7 bases, with 13 bases between the two germline ends. CDR3 sequence: CASSLGQELGGYTF. The DNA of the CDR3 is TGTGCCAGCAGCTTGGGACAGGAGTTGGGTGGCTACACCTTC.

The chain joins TRBV3-1 to TRBJ2-7; D may be TRBD2 (6 bases). Trimming removed 1 base at V and 6 bases at J, with 13 bases between. The length of the CDR3 is 14 residues. Germline CDR1 is LGHDT and CDR2 is YNNKEL (reference sequence). DNA for the CDR3: TGTGCCAGCAGCCAAGTAGTTGGCGGGGTCGAGCAGTACTTC. As protein: CASSQVVGGVEQYF.

This sequence joins TRBV20-1 and TRBJ2-3; TRBD2 is a possible D gene (6 bases). V was pared by 6 bases and J by 1 base, with 17 bases between. This CDR3 has 15 amino acids. Germline-derived CDR1 and CDR2 are DFQATT and SNEGSKA (reference sequence). The CDR3 nucleotides are TGCAGTGCCCGCCGAGGAGGGCTGCGCACAGATACGCAGTATTTT. This codes for CSARRGGLRTDTQYF.

The sample holds a few counts of this clonotype. The gene calls are TRBV7-9 and TRBJ1-1; 9 bases align to TRBD1. CDR1 and CDR2 from the germline V gene are SEHNR and FQNEAQ (reference sequence). V shed 3 bases and J 0 bases; nucleotides not matched to a gene: 2. CDR3 length: 15 amino acids. For the CDR3, the DNA is TGTGCCAGCAGCTTCGGGGACAGGGTGAACACTGAAGCTTTCTTT. Translation: CASSFGDRVNTEAFF.

The chain recombines TRBV20-1 with TRBJ1-6; D perhaps matches TRBD1 (6 bases). The germline gives CDR1 DFQATT, CDR2 SNEGSKA (reference sequence). The CDR3 consists of 14 residues. The V end was cut by 4 bases, the J end by 8 bases, with 15 bases between. CDR3 DNA sequence: TGCAGTGCTACAGGGGAATATGGCGATTCACCCCTCCACTTT. It specifies CSATGEYGDSPLHF.

The V and J genes are TRBV28 and TRBJ2-5; TRBD1 is a possible D gene (6 bases). In germline, CDR1 is MDHEN, CDR2 SYDVKM. This CDR3 has 13 amino acids. Trimming cost V 3 bases and J 6 bases, with 11 bases left between them. CDR3 bases: TGTGCCAGCAGTTTCTCAGGGGTTCAGACCCAGTACTTC. Protein sequence: CASSFSGVQTQYF.

This sequence joins TRBV5-5 and TRBJ1-5; tentatively, D is TRBD1 (6 bases). The CDR3 runs to 12 residues. Germline V gives CDR1 SGHKS, CDR2 YYEKEE (reference sequence). Trimming shortened V by 4 bases and J by 15 bases, and 17 bases separated the two germline ends. The CDR3: CASSILGGPAHF. CDR3 DNA sequence: TGTGCCAGCAGCATTTTGGGGGGGCCAGCGCATTTT. The full variable domain, its missing parts supplied by reference TRBV5-5 and TRBJ1-5, is DAGVTQSPTHLIKTRGQQVTLRCSPISGHKSVSWYQQVLGQGPQFIFQYYEKEERGRGNFPDRFSARQFPNYSSELNVNALLLGDSALYLCASSILGGPAHFGDGTRLSIL.

The V gene is TRBV5-1, the J gene TRBJ2-7; TRBD2 matches 10 bases. The CDR3 extends over 15 amino acids. V lost 4 bases and J lost 4; bases outside the gene matches: 8. Germline CDR1 and CDR2: SGHRS and YFSETQ. The CDR3 sequence is CASSLELAGPYEQYF. In nucleotides, the CDR3 is TGCGCCAGCAGCCTAGAACTAGCGGGGCCTTACGAGCAGTACTTC.

This clonotype was observed a few times. This rearrangement joins TRBV4-1 to TRBJ2-3; D is unclear. V was cut by 2 bases and J by 2 bases, with 11 bases left in between. Germline-derived CDR1 and CDR2 are MGHRA and YSYEKL. The CDR3 sequence is 15 residues long. CDR3 residues: CASSQTEQYTDTQYF. The DNA of the CDR3 is TGCGCCAGCAGCCAAACGGAGCAATACACAGATACGCAGTATTTT.

This clonotype was seen a few times. CDR3 bases: TGTGCCAGCAGTCCGTCGGGGGGCTATAATTCACCCCTCCACTTT. This encodes CASSPSGGYNSPLHF. V is TRBV5-6 and J is TRBJ1-6; D is possibly TRBD1 (5 bases). Germline V gene sequence: CDR1 SGHDT, CDR2 YYEEEE. The CDR3 runs 15 residues. With 5 bases removed from V and 3 bases from J, the gap between germline ends came to 12 bases.

This clonotype has a count of ten or more. The chain is built from TRBV4-2 and TRBJ2-7, with 8 bases lining up with TRBD2. V trimming: 1 base; J trimming: 2 bases; junction bases outside the gene matches: 4. Per the germline V gene, CDR1 is LGHNA and CDR2 is YNFKEQ. The CDR3 is made up of 15 amino acids. CDR3 in amino acids: CASSQGSGNTYEQYF. The CDR3 nucleotides read TGTGCCAGCAGCCAAGGTAGCGGGAACACCTACGAGCAGTACTTC.

This chain joins TRBV2 and TRBJ2-1, with 8 bases identical to TRBD1. Germline values: CDR1 SNHLY, CDR2 FYNNEI. This CDR3 has 13 residues. V dropped 8 bases and J dropped 4; count of bases not matched to a gene: 4. The CDR3 DNA sequence: TGTGCCAGCGCAGGGGGCGCTTACAATGAGCAGTTCTTC. Amino acids: CASAGGAYNEQFF.

The sample holds a few counts of this clonotype. This rearrangement joins TRBV7-9 to TRBJ1-2; TRBD1 aligns across 7 bases. The CDR3 is 15 residues long. From germline, CDR1 is SEHNR and CDR2 FQNEAQ (reference sequence). V lost 1 base and J lost 3; bases outside the gene matches: 5. For the CDR3, the DNA is TGTGCCAGCAGCTTAGGGGCAGGGGGAGACTATGGCTACACCTTC. Protein sequence: CASSLGAGGDYGYTF. Full variable domain (outside the CDR3, taken from reference TRBV7-9 and TRBJ1-2): DTGVSQNPRHKITKRGQNVTFRCDPISEHNRLYWYRQTLGQGPEFLTYFQNEAQLEKSRLLSDRFSAERPKGSFSTLEIQRTEQGDSAMYLCASSLGAGGDYGYTFGSGTRLTVV.

This rearrangement joins TRBV20-1 to TRBJ2-1; D is unresolved. V was cut by 8 bases and J by 7 bases, with 18 bases left in between. Germline lookup yields CDR1 DFQATT and CDR2 SNEGSKA (reference sequence). The CDR3 length is 13 residues. The CDR3, as DNA: TGCAGTCAGACATTGACTTGGTCTAATGAGCAGTTCTTC. Protein: CSQTLTWSNEQFF.

This clonotype came up many times. The genes are TRBV28 and TRBJ2-3; no clear D gene. Trimming took 6 bases from V and 0 from J, leaving 13 bases between them. CDR1 and CDR2 (germline): MDHEN, SYDVKM. The CDR3 spans 15 residues. For the CDR3, the DNA is TGTGCCAGCAGCCTGGTGGACCCTAGCACAGATACGCAGTATTTT. Amino acid sequence: CASSLVDPSTDTQYF. The full variable domain, rest sourced from reference TRBV28 and TRBJ2-3, is DVKVTQSSRYLVKRTGEKVFLECVQDMDHENMFWYRQDPGLGLRLIYFSYDVKMKEKGDIPEGYSVSREKKERFSLILESASTNQTSMYLCASSLVDPSTDTQYFGPGTRLTVL.

This clonotype was detected a few times. The J gene is TRBJ2-4, the V gene TRBV10-3; 8 bases align to TRBD1. Germline CDR1 and CDR2: ENHRY and SYGVKD. This CDR3 region has 16 residues. With 10 bases clipped from V and 0 bases from J, the junction kept 11 bases outside the gene matches. As DNA, the CDR3 is TGTGCCACCTCGGGACAGGAATTTCTAGCCAAAAACATTCAGTACTTC. It translates to CATSGQEFLAKNIQYF.

V usage is TRBV10-3 and J usage is TRBJ2-2; D is uncertain. V lost 2 bases, J lost 2 bases, and 6 bases lay in between. This CDR3 is built from 14 residues. The V gene's germline CDR1 is ENHRY and CDR2 SYGVKD. In nucleotides, the CDR3 is TGTGCCATCAGTGAGCTCGGTAACACCGGGGAGCTGTTTTTT. Residues: CAISELGNTGELFF.

The CDR3 protein is CASSLKGQGAHGNTIYF. CDR3 nucleotides: TGCGCCAGCAGCTTGAAAGGACAGGGGGCGCATGGAAACACCATATATTTT. The genes are TRBV5-1 and TRBJ1-3; TRBD1 matches at 11 bases. The germline V gene has CDR1 SGHRS and CDR2 YFSETQ. V lost 1 base, J lost 3 bases, and 6 bases stayed unmatched. The CDR3 sequence is 17 residues long.

This clonotype was counted between two and nine times. The chain has TRBV6-5 and TRBJ2-2, with D perhaps assigned TRBD1 or TRBD2 (6 bases each). V was clipped by 11 bases and J by 5 bases, with 12 bases between them. There are 12 residues in the CDR3. Per the germline V gene, CDR1 is MNHEY and CDR2 is SVGAGI. The CDR3 DNA reads TGTGCCGCCCGAGGGGGGACCGGGGAGCTGTTTTTT. Amino acids: CAARGGTGELFF.

The chain carries TRBV15 and TRBJ1-1; D remains ambiguous. CDR3 length: 12 amino acids. Trimming shortened V by 3 bases and J by 3 bases, and 5 bases separated the two germline ends. The germline V gene has CDR1 LNHNV and CDR2 YYDKDF (reference sequence). The CDR3 loop is CATSRTDTEAFF. CDR3 coding DNA: TGTGCCACCAGCAGGACTGACACTGAAGCTTTCTTT.

This clonotype showed up many times. The chain employs TRBV12-3 or TRBV12-4 and TRBJ2-1; D is ambiguous. The V end was cut by 0 bases, the J end by 4 bases, with 10 bases between. This CDR3 is built from 15 residues. The CDR3 loop reads CASSLAGNKYNEQFF. DNA of the CDR3: TGTGCCAGCAGTTTAGCGGGGAACAAGTACAATGAGCAGTTCTTC.

This clonotype was observed a handful of times. The V call is TRBV12-3 or TRBV12-4, the J call TRBJ2-7, with D possibly TRBD2 on 5 matching bases. V was shortened by 4 bases and J by 1 base, with 11 bases between the two germline ends. This CDR3 spans 14 amino acids. CDR3 amino acids: CASSSRRISYEQYF. The CDR3 coding sequence is TGTGCCAGCAGTTCCCGGAGGATATCCTACGAGCAGTACTTC.

This chain uses TRBV29-1 with TRBJ2-3; maybe TRBD1 (5 bases). The CDR3 contains 15 residues. Per germline, CDR1 SQVTM and CDR2 ANQGSEA. Trimming pared 1 base from V and 4 bases from J, leaving 15 bases between. DNA of the CDR3: TGCAGCGTTGAAGGAAGCAGGGAAGGTCCAGATACGCAGTATTTT. It specifies CSVEGSREGPDTQYF.

The chain recombines TRBV7-3 with TRBJ2-7; 8 bases are a match to TRBD2. The V and J ends lost 3 bases and 10 bases, in that order; junction bases with no gene match: 11. The CDR3 sequence is 14 residues long. Germline loops: CDR1 SGHTA, CDR2 FQGTGA. The CDR3 protein is CASSLAGGPSQQYF. The CDR3, as DNA: TGTGCCAGCAGCTTGGCGGGAGGCCCTTCCCAACAGTACTTC.

V usage is TRBV5-1 and J usage is TRBJ2-5; possibly TRBD1 for D (6 bases). Germline CDR1 SGHRS, CDR2 YFSETQ. Trimming shortened V by 1 base and J by 4 bases, and 8 bases separated the two germline ends. CDR3 length: 13 residues. In nucleotides, the CDR3 is TGCGCCAGCAGCTTGTTACAGGGAGAGACCCAGTACTTC. Amino acid sequence: CASSLLQGETQYF.

This clonotype has a count of ten or more. The V gene is TRBV12-3 or TRBV12-4, the J gene TRBJ1-5, with 7 nucleotides matching TRBD1. This CDR3 is built from 14 residues. The V segment lost 4 bases and the J segment 7 bases; nucleotides outside the gene matches: 7. The CDR3: CASSSTGEGQPQHF. In DNA form, the CDR3 reads TGTGCCAGCAGTTCTACAGGGGAGGGACAGCCCCAGCATTTT.

This clonotype showed up many times. V and J are TRBV12-3 or TRBV12-4 and TRBJ2-2, with D hard to call. V lost 8 bases and J lost 1, with 11 bases in between. This CDR3 comprises 14 residues. CDR3 coding DNA: TGTGCCAGCTCCCCATACGGGAACACCGGGGAGCTGTTTTTT. Translated, it gives CASSPYGNTGELFF.